This TCR beta chain was documented in a study of Ad26.COV2.S vaccination and SARS-CoV-2 variants. Turning to the study itself: By the intramuscular route, Ad26.COV2.S was given once, or twice 56 days apart.

V gave up 4 bases and J gave up 0 bases, with 7 bases separating them. Germline assignment: CDR1 LNHDA and CDR2 SQIVND (reference sequence). The CDR3 runs to 14 residues. The treatment is: over 15 received Ad26.COV2.S at low or high dose, single or two shots; about 5 received placebo; per-sample allocation not given. All samples were drawn on day 63, counting from the first vaccine or placebo injection. An adult of 18-55 years in Boston served as donor. TCRdb's copy holds only in-frame clones and misses some; the assay was immunoSEQ multiplex PCR. The table has about half a million clones, around 89% seen once; the top ten hold 1.5% to 2%. This clone has only a few counts.

The sample in question was peripheral blood, obtained in a trial of Ad26.COV2.S vaccine versus placebo. The sequence was collected from a person aged 18 to 65 who received the Ad26.COV2.S COVID-19 vaccine or a placebo. This chain uses TRBV19 with TRBJ1-5; TRBD1 might be the D (5 bases). The CDR3: CASSRGFSNQPQHF. CDR3 in DNA: TGTGCCAGTAGTAGGGGGTTTAGCAATCAGCCCCAGCATTTT.